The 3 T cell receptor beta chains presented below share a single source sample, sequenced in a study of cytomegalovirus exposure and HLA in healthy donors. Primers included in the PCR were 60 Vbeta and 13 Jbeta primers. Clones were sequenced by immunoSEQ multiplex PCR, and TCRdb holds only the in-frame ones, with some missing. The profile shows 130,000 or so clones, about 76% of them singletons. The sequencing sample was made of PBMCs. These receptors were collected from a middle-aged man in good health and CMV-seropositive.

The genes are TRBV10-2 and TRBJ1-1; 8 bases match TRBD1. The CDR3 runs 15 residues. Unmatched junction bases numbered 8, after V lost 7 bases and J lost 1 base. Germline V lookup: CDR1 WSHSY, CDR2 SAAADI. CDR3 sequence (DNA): TGCGCCAGCATTAACAGGGGGTCCGGGAACACTGAAGCTTTCTTT. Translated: CASINRGSGNTEAFF.

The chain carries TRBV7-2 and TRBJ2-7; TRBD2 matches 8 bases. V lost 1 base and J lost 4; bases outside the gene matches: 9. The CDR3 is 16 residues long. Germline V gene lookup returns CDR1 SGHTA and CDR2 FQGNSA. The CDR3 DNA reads TGTGCCAGCAGCTTAGGGAGTAGCGGGGCGCCATACGAGCAGTACTTC. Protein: CASSLGSSGAPYEQYF.

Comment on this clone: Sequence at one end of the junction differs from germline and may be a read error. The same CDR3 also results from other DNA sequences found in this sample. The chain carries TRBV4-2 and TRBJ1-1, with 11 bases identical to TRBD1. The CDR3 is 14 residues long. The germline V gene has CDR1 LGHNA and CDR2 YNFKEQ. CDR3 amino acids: CASSPGQGVTEAFF. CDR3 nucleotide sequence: TGTGCCAGCAGCCCGGGACAGGGGGTGACTGAAGCTTTTTTT.